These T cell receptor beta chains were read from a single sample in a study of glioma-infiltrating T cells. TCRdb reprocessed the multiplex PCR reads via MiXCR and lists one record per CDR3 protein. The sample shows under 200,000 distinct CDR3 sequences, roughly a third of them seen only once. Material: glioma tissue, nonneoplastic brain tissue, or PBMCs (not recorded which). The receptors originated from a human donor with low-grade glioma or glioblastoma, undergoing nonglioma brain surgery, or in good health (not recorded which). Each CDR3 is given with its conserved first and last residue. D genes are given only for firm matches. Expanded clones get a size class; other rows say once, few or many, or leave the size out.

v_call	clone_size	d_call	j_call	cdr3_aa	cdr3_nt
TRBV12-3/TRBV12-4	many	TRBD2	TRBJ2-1	CASSQTSGSFNEQFF	TGTGCCAGCAGCCAAACTAGCGGGAGTTTCAATGAGCAGTTCTTC
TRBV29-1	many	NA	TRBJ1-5	CSVGGNNQPQHF	TGCAGCGTAGGGGGAAACAATCAGCCCCAGCATTTT
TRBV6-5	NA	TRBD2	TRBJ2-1	CASSEIWTSGRDNEQFF	TGTGCCAGCAGTGAAATATGGACTAGCGGGAGGGACAATGAGCAGTTCTTC
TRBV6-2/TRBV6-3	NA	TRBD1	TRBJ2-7	CASISRDRVDEQHF	TGTGCCAGCATCTCCCGGGACAGGGTGGACGAGCAGCACTTC
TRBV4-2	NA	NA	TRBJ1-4	CASSQGLTGPSRGEKLFF	TGTGCCAGCAGCCAAGGCCTTACAGGACCGTCTCGGGGCGAAAAACTGTTTTTT
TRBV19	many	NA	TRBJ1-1	CASSTQTGEAFF	TGTGCCAGTAGTACCCAGACAGGTGAAGCTTTCTTT
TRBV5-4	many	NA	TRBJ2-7	CASRPGLPAYEQYF	TGTGCCAGCAGACCGGGACTCCCCGCCTACGAGCAGTACTTC
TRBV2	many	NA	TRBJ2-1	CASSLDTSGNEQFF	TGTGCCAGCAGCCTGGACACCTCTGGCAATGAGCAGTTCTTC
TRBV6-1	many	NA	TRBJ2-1	CASSSTGTGVNEQFF	TGTGCCAGCAGTTCCACAGGCACGGGTGTAAATGAGCAGTTCTTC
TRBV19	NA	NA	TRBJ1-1	CASSMESLSEAFF	TGTGCCAGTAGTATGGAGTCCCTGAGCGAAGCTTTCTTT
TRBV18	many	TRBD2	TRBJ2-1	CASSPSASGTNEQFF	TGTGCCAGCTCACCAAGCGCTAGCGGGACCAATGAGCAGTTCTTC
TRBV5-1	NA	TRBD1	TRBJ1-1	CASSPRTGRMNTEAFF	TGCGCCAGCAGCCCGAGGACAGGTCGGATGAACACTGAAGCTTTCTTT
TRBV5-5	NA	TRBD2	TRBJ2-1	CASSLVRGYNEQFF	TGTGCCAGCAGCTTGGTGCGGGGGTACAATGAGCAGTTCTTC
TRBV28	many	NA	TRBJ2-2	CATRPPEESGELFF	TGTGCCACCAGGCCCCCGGAAGAGTCCGGGGAGCTGTTTTTT
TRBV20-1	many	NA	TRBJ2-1	CSARMSGPYNEQFF	TGCAGTGCTAGAATGAGCGGACCTTACAATGAGCAGTTCTTC
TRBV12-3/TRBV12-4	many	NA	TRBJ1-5	CASSFPGDQPQHF	TGTGCCAGCAGTTTCCCCGGAGATCAGCCCCAGCATTTT
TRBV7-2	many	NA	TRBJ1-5	CASSLQWGAGQPQHF	TGTGCCAGCAGCCTACAGTGGGGGGCCGGGCAGCCCCAGCATTTT
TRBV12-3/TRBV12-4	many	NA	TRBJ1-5	CASSLAVSSNQPQHF	TGTGCCAGCAGTTTAGCTGTTTCTAGCAATCAGCCCCAGCATTTT
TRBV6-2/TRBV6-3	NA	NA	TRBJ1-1	CAISEPGEAFF	TGTGCCATCAGCGAGCCAGGGGAAGCTTTCTTT
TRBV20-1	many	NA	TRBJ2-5	CSARDLSGVDQETQYF	TGCAGTGCTAGAGATCTGTCAGGGGTGGACCAAGAGACCCAGTACTTC
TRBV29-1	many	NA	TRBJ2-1	CSAERAGEQFF	TGCAGCGCTGAGCGGGCCGGTGAGCAGTTCTTC
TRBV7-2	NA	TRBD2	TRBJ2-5	CASSSRTSAPRETQYF	TGTGCCAGCAGCTCCAGGACTAGCGCCCCCAGGGAGACCCAGTACTTC
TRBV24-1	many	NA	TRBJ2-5	CAMAGPRRLGETQYF	TGTGCCATGGCGGGGCCAAGGAGACTGGGAGAGACCCAGTACTTC
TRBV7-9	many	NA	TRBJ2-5	CASSGVETQYF	TGTGCCAGCAGCGGGGTTGAGACCCAGTACTTC
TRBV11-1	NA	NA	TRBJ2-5	CASSSTGGETQYF	TGTGCCAGCAGCTCGACAGGCGGGGAGACCCAGTACTTC
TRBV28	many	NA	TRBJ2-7	CASYGAEYEQYF	TGTGCCAGTTACGGGGCAGAATACGAGCAGTACTTC
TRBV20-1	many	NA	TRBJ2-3	CSARVVIYTDTQYF	TGCAGTGCTAGAGTTGTTATTTACACAGATACGCAGTATTTT
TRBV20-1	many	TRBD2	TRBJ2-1	CSAYRAGGRGEQFF	TGCAGTGCCTACCGGGCGGGAGGTCGTGGTGAGCAGTTCTTC
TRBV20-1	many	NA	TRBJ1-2	CSARDMEQHYSSNYGYTF	TGCAGTGCTAGAGATATGGAACAGCACTACTCATCTAACTATGGCTACACCTTC
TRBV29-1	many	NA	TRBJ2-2	CSVEGTNTGELFF	TGCAGCGTTGAGGGGACGAACACCGGGGAGCTGTTTTTT
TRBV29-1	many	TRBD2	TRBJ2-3	CSVGTSGSDTQYF	TGCAGCGTAGGGACTAGCGGGAGTGATACGCAGTATTTT
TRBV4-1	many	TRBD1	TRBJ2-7	CASSQTGLGSYEQYF	TGCGCCAGCAGCCAGACAGGGTTGGGCTCCTACGAGCAGTACTTC
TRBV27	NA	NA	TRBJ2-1	CASSHGQSSYEQFF	TGTGCCAGCAGCCACGGACAGTCCTCCTATGAGCAGTTCTTC
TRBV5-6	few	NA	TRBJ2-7	CASSVRGSYEQYF	TGTGCCAGCAGCGTCAGGGGTTCCTACGAGCAGTACTTC
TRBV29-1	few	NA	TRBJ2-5	CSGAGWRGQETQYF	TGCAGCGGTGCCGGTTGGCGGGGCCAAGAGACCCAGTACTTC
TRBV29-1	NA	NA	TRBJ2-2	CSVSGSTGELFF	TGCAGCGTTTCGGGGTCCACCGGGGAGCTGTTTTTT
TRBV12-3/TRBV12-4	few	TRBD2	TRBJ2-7	CASSSPSGRGTYEQYF	TGTGCCAGCAGTTCGCCTAGCGGGAGGGGGACCTACGAGCAGTACTTC
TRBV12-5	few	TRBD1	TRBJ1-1	CASGGDRGLLAEAFF	TGTGCTAGTGGGGGGGACAGGGGGCTCTTGGCTGAAGCTTTCTTT
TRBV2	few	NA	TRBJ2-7	CASSPRVANEQYF	TGTGCCAGCAGCCCCCGAGTAGCTAACGAGCAGTACTTC
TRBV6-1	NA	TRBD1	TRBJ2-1	CAISQRMGQGEDEQFF	TGTGCCATCAGTCAGAGAATGGGACAGGGCGAGGATGAGCAGTTCTTC